A selection of T cell receptor beta chains follows, all from one sample in a study of cytomegalovirus exposure and HLA in healthy donors. Profiling relied on immunoSEQ multiplex PCR, and the TCRdb table lists in-frame clones only, not all of them. This table holds 170,000 or so clones, roughly 80% found once. Input material: PBMCs. The source is a boy aged 2 to 9 in good health and CMV-seronegative. The conserved cysteine and the conserved F or W are not part of the CDR3 here. Each record gives: V gene, J gene, CDR3 protein.

>TRBV6-5|TRBJ2-2
ASSRGQDTGELF
>TRBV6-5|TRBJ2-7
ASSPTGDMNEQY
>TRBV6-6|TRBJ2-7
ASSSSRAETYEQY
>TRBV23-1|TRBJ2-7
ASSLYLEQY
>TRBV6-5|TRBJ2-1
ASTRTSKDEQF
>TRBV6-6|TRBJ1-1
ASRDRETFEAF
>TRBV27|TRBJ2-1
ASSLSSQYNEQF
>TRBV2|TRBJ1-2
ASAGYRVGYT
>TRBV19|TRBJ1-1
ASSIVRTENTEAF
>TRBV11-2|TRBJ2-3
ASSFSGSTDTQY
>TRBV19|TRBJ2-7
ASNAGGVAGSYEQY
>TRBV19|TRBJ2-5
ASSKGQGAQETQY
>TRBV6-6|TRBJ2-7
ASRVLPLDSYEQY
>TRBV7-9|TRBJ1-4
ASSLLEATNEKLF